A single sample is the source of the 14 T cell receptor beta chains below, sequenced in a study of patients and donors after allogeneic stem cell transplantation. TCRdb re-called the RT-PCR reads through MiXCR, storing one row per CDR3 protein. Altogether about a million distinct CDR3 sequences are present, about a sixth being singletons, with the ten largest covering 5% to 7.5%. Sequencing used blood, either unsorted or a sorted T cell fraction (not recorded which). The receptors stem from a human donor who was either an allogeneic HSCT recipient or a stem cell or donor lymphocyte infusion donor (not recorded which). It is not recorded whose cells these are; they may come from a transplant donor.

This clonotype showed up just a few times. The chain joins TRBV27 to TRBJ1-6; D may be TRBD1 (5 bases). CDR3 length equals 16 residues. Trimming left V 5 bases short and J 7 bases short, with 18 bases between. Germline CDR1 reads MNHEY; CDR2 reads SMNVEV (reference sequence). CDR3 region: CASSPTAWGKNSPLHF. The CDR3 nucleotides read TGTGCCAGCAGTCCCACCGCGTGGGGGAAGAATTCACCCCTCCACTTT.

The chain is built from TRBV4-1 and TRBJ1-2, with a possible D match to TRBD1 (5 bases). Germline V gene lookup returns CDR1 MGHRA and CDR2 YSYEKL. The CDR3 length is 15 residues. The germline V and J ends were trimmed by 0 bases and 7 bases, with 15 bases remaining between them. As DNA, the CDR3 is TGCGCCAGCAGCCAAGATTGGCAGGGACCGTTTGGCTACACCTTC. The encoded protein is CASSQDWQGPFGYTF.

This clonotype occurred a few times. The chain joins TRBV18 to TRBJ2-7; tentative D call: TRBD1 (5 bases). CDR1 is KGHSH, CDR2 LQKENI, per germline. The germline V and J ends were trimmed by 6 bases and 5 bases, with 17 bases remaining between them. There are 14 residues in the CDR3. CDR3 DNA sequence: TGTGCCAGCTCCCAGCTCCAGGGAATCGACGAGCAGTACTTC. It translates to CASSQLQGIDEQYF. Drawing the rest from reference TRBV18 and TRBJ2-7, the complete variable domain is NAGVMQNPRHLVRRRGQEARLRCSPMKGHSHVYWYRQLPEEGLKFMVYLQKENIIDESGMPKERFSAEFPKEGPSILRIQQVVRGDSAAYFCASSQLQGIDEQYFGPGTRLTVT.

CDR3 loop: CASSSAGTGVNTEAFF. The CDR3 coding sequence is TGTGCCAGCAGTTCCGCCGGGACAGGGGTGAACACTGAAGCTTTCTTT. The genes are TRBV28 and TRBJ1-1, with 10 bases matching TRBD1. The trim removed 4 bases at V and 0 bases at J, leaving 5 bases unmatched. The CDR3 extends over 16 amino acids. CDR1 is MDHEN, CDR2 SYDVKM, per germline.

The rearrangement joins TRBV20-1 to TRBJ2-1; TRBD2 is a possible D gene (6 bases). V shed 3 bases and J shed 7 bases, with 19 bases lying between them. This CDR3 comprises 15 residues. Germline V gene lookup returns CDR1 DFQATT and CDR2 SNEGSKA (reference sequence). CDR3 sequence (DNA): TGCAGTGCTAGTAGAAGCGGGCAGGCGGGGAATGAGCAGTTCTTC. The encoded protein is CSASRSGQAGNEQFF.

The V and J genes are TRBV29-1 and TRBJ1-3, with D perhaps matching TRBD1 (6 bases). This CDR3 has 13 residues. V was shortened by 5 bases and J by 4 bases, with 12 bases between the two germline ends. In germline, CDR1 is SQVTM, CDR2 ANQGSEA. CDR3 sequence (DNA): TGCAGCGTTACTGCAGGGGACGGAAACACCATATATTTT. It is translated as CSVTAGDGNTIYF.

CDR3 DNA: TGTGCCAGCAGAGACTTAGCAGGGGCTGAGCAGTTCTTC. It encodes CASRDLAGAEQFF. This chain joins TRBV6-1 and TRBJ2-1; D is possibly TRBD1 (6 bases). CDR3 length: 13 amino acids. The germline V gene has CDR1 MNHNS and CDR2 SASEGT. V shed 6 bases and J shed 9 bases, with 15 bases lying between them.

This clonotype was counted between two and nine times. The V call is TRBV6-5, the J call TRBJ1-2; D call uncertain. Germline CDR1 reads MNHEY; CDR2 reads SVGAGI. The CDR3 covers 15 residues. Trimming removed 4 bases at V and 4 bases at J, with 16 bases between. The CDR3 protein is CASSSTHLRTYGYTF. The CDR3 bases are TGTGCCAGCAGTTCAACCCACCTAAGGACCTATGGCTACACCTTC.

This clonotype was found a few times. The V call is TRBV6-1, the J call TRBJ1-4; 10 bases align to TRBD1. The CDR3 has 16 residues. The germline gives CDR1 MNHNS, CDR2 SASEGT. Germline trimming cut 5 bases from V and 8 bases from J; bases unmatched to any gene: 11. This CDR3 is CASSNGTGAPGEKLFF. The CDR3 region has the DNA TGTGCCAGCAGTAACGGGACAGGGGCCCCTGGGGAAAAACTGTTTTTT.

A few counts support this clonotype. The chain's CDR3 is CASSFLGQALAYEQYF. CDR3 DNA sequence: TGTGCCAGCAGCTTCTTGGGACAGGCGTTAGCCTACGAGCAGTACTTC. The chain uses TRBV5-6 and TRBJ2-7, with 8 bases aligning to TRBD1. V trimming: 2 bases; J trimming: 2 bases; junction bases outside the gene matches: 9. CDR1 and CDR2 (germline): SGHDT, YYEEEE. The CDR3 totals 16 residues.

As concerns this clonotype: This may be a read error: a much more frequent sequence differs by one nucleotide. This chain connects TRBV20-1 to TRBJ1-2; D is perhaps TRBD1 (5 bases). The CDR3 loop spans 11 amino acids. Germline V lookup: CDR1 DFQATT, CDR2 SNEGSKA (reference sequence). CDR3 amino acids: CSARAGYGYNF. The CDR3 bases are TGCAGTGCTAGGGCAGGGTATGGCTACAACTTC.

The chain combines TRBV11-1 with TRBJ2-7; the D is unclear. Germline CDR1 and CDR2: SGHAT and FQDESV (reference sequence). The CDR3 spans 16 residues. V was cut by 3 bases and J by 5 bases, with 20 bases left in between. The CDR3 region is CASSLILSLRPDEQYF. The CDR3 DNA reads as TGTGCCAGCAGCTTGATCTTGTCCCTCCGCCCGGACGAGCAGTACTTC. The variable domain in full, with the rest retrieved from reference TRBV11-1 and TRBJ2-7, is EAEVAQSPRYKITEKSQAVAFWCDPISGHATLYWYRQILGQGPELLVQFQDESVVDDSQLPKDRFSAERLKGVDSTLKIQPAELGDSAMYLCASSLILSLRPDEQYFGPGTRLTVT.

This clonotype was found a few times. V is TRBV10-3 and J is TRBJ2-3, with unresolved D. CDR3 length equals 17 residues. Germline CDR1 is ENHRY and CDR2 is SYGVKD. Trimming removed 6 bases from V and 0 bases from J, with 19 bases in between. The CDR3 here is CAIRPRPVAVSTDTQYF. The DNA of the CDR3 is TGTGCCATCAGGCCCCGGCCGGTAGCAGTTAGCACAGATACGCAGTATTTT.

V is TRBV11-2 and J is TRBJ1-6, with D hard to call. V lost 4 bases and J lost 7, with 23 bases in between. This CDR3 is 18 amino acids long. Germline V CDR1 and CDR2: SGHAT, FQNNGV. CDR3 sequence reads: CASSYAVRKYSLNSPLHF. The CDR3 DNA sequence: TGTGCCAGCAGCTATGCGGTCAGGAAATATTCCCTAAATTCACCCCTCCACTTT.